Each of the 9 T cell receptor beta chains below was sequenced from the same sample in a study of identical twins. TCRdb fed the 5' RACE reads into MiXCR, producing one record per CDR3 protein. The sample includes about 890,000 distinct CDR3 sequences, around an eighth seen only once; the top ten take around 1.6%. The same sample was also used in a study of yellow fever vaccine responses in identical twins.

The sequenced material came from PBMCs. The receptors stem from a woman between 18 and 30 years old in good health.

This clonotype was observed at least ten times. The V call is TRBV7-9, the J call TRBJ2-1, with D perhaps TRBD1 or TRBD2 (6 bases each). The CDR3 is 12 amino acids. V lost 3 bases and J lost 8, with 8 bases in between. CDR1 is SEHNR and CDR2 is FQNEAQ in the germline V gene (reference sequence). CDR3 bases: TGTGCCAGCAGCTTGGAGGGGGATGAGCAGTTCTTC. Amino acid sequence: CASSLEGDEQFF.

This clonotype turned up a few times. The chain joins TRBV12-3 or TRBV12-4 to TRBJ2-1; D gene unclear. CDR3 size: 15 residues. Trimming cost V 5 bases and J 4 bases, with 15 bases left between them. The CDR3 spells CASSQRLTKYNEQFF. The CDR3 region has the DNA TGTGCCAGCAGTCAGAGACTCACTAAGTACAATGAGCAGTTCTTC.

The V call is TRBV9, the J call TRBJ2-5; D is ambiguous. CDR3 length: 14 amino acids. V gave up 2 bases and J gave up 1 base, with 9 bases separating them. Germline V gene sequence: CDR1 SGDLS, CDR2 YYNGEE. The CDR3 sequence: CASSVPDTQETQYF. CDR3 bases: TGTGCCAGCAGCGTTCCTGACACCCAAGAGACCCAGTACTTC. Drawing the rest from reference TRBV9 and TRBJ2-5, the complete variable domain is DSGVTQTPKHLITATGQRVTLRCSPRSGDLSVYWYQQSLDQGLQFLIQYYNGEERAKGNILERFSAQQFPDLHSELNLSSLELGDSALYFCASSVPDTQETQYFGPGTRLLVL.

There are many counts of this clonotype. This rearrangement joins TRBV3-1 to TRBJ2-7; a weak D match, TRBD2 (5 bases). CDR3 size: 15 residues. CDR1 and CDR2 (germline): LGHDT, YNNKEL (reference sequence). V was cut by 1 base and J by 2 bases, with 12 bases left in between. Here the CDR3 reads CASSQVEAVPYEQYV. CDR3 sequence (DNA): TGTGCCAGCAGCCAAGTAGAAGCGGTCCCCTACGAGCAGTACGTC.

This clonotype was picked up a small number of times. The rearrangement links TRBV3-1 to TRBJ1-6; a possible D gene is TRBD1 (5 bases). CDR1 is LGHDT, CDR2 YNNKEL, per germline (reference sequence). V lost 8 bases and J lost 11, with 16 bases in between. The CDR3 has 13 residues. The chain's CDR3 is CASLAGTGPPLHF. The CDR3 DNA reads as TGTGCCAGCCTTGCCGGGACTGGGCCACCCCTCCACTTT.

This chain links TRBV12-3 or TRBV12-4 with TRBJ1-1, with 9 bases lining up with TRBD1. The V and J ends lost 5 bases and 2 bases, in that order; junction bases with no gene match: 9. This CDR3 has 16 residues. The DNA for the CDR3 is TGTGCCAGCAGTGCCGACAGGGGGGGAGTTAACACTGAAGCTTTCTTT. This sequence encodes CASSADRGGVNTEAFF.

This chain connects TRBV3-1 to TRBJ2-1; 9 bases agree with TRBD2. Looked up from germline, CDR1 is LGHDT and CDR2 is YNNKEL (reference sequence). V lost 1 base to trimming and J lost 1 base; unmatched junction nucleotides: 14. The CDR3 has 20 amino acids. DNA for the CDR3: TGTGCCAGCAGCCAAGCCCCAGCGGGAGGCCCCTTCTTATCCTACAATGAGCAGTTCTTC. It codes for CASSQAPAGGPFLSYNEQFF.

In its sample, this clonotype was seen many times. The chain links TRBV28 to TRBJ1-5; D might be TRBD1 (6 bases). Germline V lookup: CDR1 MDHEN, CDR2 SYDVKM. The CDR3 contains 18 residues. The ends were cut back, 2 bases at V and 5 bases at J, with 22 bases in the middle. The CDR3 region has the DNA TGTGCCAGCAGTTTAATCCGGGACAATCTTCGCGGGCATCAGCCCCAGCATTTT. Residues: CASSLIRDNLRGHQPQHF. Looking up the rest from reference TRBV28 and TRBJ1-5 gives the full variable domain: DVKVTQSSRYLVKRTGEKVFLECVQDMDHENMFWYRQDPGLGLRLIYFSYDVKMKEKGDIPEGYSVSREKKERFSLILESASTNQTSMYLCASSLIRDNLRGHQPQHFGDGTRLSIL.

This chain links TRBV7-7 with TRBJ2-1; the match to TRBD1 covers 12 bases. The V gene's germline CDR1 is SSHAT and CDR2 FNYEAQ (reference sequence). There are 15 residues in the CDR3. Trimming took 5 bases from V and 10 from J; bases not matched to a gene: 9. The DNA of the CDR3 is TGTGCCAGCAGCCCCGGGACAGGGGGCTTTGGGGAGCAGTTCTTC. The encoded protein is CASSPGTGGFGEQFF.